A single sample is the source of the 2 T cell receptor beta chains below, sequenced in a study of blood T cell repertoires in COVID-19 (dated by TCRdb to the early 2020s). The method was the immunoSEQ multiplex PCR assay. In TCRdb, the immuneACCESS table is reduced to in-frame sequences with V and J assigned. These tables do not hold every clone; where another copy was compared, an unresolved V gene accounts for under half, and the others remain unexplained. This sample comprises around 250,000 clones, over 80% of them detected only once. The ten largest clonotypes hold 1.5% to 1.9% of the sample. What was sequenced was peripheral blood. The receptor set was obtained from a woman in her 40s who had recovered from COVID-19.

This chain uses TRBV5-4 with TRBJ2-7; 7 bases line up with TRBD1. Unmatched junction bases numbered 1, after V lost 4 bases and J lost 6 bases. The CDR3 loop spans 11 amino acids. Germline CDR1 SGHNT, CDR2 YYREEE (reference sequence). CDR3 sequence (DNA): TGTGCCAGCAGCCAGGGGGTCGAGCAGTACTTC. It translates to CASSQGVEQYF.

DNA of the CDR3: TGTGCCACCAGTAGACAGGGGGTTCGGCCCCAGCATTTT. Its translation: CATSRQGVRPQHF. This chain uses TRBV15 with TRBJ1-5, with 9 bases fitting TRBD1. The CDR3 totals 13 residues. The J segment lost 9 bases and the V segment lost 6 bases, leaving 6 bases of the junction unmatched. Germline V gene data show CDR1 as LNHNV and CDR2 as YYDKDF (reference sequence).